A selection of T cell receptor beta chains follows, all from one sample in a study of blood T cells in healthy people across ages. TCRdb processed the 5' RACE reads anew with MiXCR; each CDR3 protein has one entry. The repertoire holds over a million distinct CDR3 sequences, approximately 59% seen once, with roughly 6.3% in the top ten. The sample comprised blood. Source of these receptors: a man aged 18 to 35 in good health. The CDR3 runs from the conserved cysteine through the conserved F or W. A D gene is named only where the DNA matches it firmly. Rows give clone size only sometimes, using once, few, many, or a class for an expanded clone.

>TRBJ2-1|.|TRBV20-1|.
TGCAGTGCTAGGGGGGACTTGGGTACCTACAATGAGCAGTTCTTC
CSARGDLGTYNEQFF
>TRBJ2-1|.|TRBV19|.
TGTGCCAGTAGCCCTTCCCTAGGGAATGCTTTTTACAATGAGCAGTTCTTC
CASSPSLGNAFYNEQFF
>TRBJ2-7|.|TRBV20-1|once
TGCAGTGCTAGAGATTACGGGGAATCCTACGAGCAGTACTTC
CSARDYGESYEQYF
>TRBJ2-1|TRBD2|TRBV27|.
TGTGCCAGCTCGTCCGGGCGGGGGGGAAATGAGCAGTTCTTC
CASSSGRGGNEQFF
>TRBJ2-3|.|TRBV27|.
TGTGCCGGCAGTTTGCACAGCACAGATACGCAGTATTTT
CAGSLHSTDTQYF
>TRBJ2-7|.|TRBV24-1|.
TGTGCCACCAGTGCCGGTCCTCAGGAGTCCTACGAGCAGTACTTC
CATSAGPQESYEQYF
>TRBJ2-7|TRBD2|TRBV7-2|.
TGTGCCAGCAGCTTAGCGCAGCGGGAGGGCCCCTACGAGCAGTACTTC
CASSLAQREGPYEQYF
>TRBJ2-3|TRBD2|TRBV7-9|.
TGTGCCAGCAGCCCTGGGACTAGCGGTCCAGATACGCAGTATTTT
CASSPGTSGPDTQYF
>TRBJ2-1|.|TRBV20-1|many
TGCAGTGTCGGCCTTGTGGATGAGCAGTTCTTC
CSVGLVDEQFF
>TRBJ2-3|.|TRBV6-2/TRBV6-3|.
TGTGCCAGCAGTTCCCAACCCCTACCGACGAGCACAGATACGCAGTATTTT
CASSSQPLPTSTDTQYF
>TRBJ1-5|.|TRBV7-2|.
TGTGCCAGCAGCAGAGTGGGGGGTAGCAATCAGCCCCAGCATTTT
CASSRVGGSNQPQHF
>TRBJ2-3|.|TRBV3-1|.
TGTGCCAGCAGCCAAGGGGGGCAGAGACTCAGACGACTTCCGCAGTATTTT
CASSQGGQRLRRLPQYF
>TRBJ2-3|TRBD2|TRBV20-1|few
TGCAGTGCCTCGCTACCGGGCCCCATCGGCGGGGGAGATACGCAGTATTTT
CSASLPGPIGGGDTQYF
>TRBJ1-6|.|TRBV5-6|.
TGTGCCAGCAGCAACCTAAGGTCCTATAATTCACCCCTCCACTTT
CASSNLRSYNSPLHF
>TRBJ2-6|.|TRBV28|few
TGTGCCAGCAGTTTGCCCACCCCAGGGTCTGGGGCCAACGTCCTGACTTTC
CASSLPTPGSGANVLTF
>TRBJ2-5|TRBD2|TRBV12-3/TRBV12-4|.
TGTGCCAGCAGGTCGCGGACTAGCGGCTTATACGGGCAGTACTTC
CASRSRTSGLYGQYF
>TRBJ2-7|TRBD2|TRBV7-2|few
TGTGCCAGCACCCATAGCGGGGGGACTTACGAGCAGTACTTC
CASTHSGGTYEQYF
>TRBJ1-2|.|TRBV20-1|few
TGCAGTGCTAGCCGCCCAGATTCCCGCTATGGCTACACCTTC
CSASRPDSRYGYTF
>TRBJ2-1|TRBD1|TRBV4-2|once
TGTGCCAGCAGCCAGAACCCGGGACAGGCTTGGGTCGGTGAGCAGTTCTTC
CASSQNPGQAWVGEQFF
>TRBJ1-1|.|TRBV6-5|.
TGTGCCAGCAGTTACTCTGGGGGGGACCCTGAAGCTTTCTTT
CASSYSGGDPEAFF
>TRBJ1-6|TRBD1|TRBV3-1|.
TGTGCCAGCAGCCAAGGCAGGGGGGATAATTCACCCCTCCACTTT
CASSQGRGDNSPLHF
>TRBJ2-1|TRBD2|TRBV29-1|few
TGCAGCGTTCCAGCGGGAGACTCCTACAATGAGCAGTTCTTC
CSVPAGDSYNEQFF
>TRBJ2-7|.|TRBV18|.
TGTGCCAGCTCACCATTGGGGTTAGGCCAATCCTACGAGCAGTACTTC
CASSPLGLGQSYEQYF
>TRBJ1-2|TRBD1|TRBV27|.
TGTGCCAGCACCCCCCAGGGGGCCTTTGGTGGCTACACCTTC
CASTPQGAFGGYTF
>TRBJ2-3|.|TRBV24-1|few
TGTGCCACCAGTGCGGTTGACAGCACAGATACGCAGTATTTT
CATSAVDSTDTQYF
>TRBJ2-1|TRBD2|TRBV15|once
TGTGCCACCAGCCTAGCGGCCCCGGCCTACAATGAGCAGTTCTTC
CATSLAAPAYNEQFF
>TRBJ2-7|.|TRBV29-1|few
TGCAGCGTTGTACAGCGCGACTACGAGCAGTACTTC
CSVVQRDYEQYF
>TRBJ2-1|TRBD2|TRBV29-1|few
TGCAGCGTTGAAGGTCGCAGCGGGGGTACCTACAATGAGCAGTTCTTC
CSVEGRSGGTYNEQFF
>TRBJ2-2|TRBD2|TRBV20-1|.
TGCAGTGCTTACAAGACTAGCGGGAGTTCGTTCGGGGAGCTGTTTTTT
CSAYKTSGSSFGELFF
>TRBJ1-5|.|TRBV6-5|.
TGTGCCAGCAGTTACTCATGGACTCAGCCCCAGCATTTT
CASSYSWTQPQHF
>TRBJ2-1|.|TRBV29-1|.
TGCAGCGCCTTGGGGGCACTCTTCTCCTACAATGAGCAGTTCTTC
CSALGALFSYNEQFF
>TRBJ2-3|TRBD1|TRBV28|.
TGTGCCAGCGGGGACAGCCCTAGCACAGATACGCAGTATTTT
CASGDSPSTDTQYF
>TRBJ2-6|TRBD1|TRBV5-1|.
TGCGCCAGCAGCGCCACGGGACAGGGTTCCTCTGGGGCCAACGTCCTGACTTTC
CASSATGQGSSGANVLTF
>TRBJ2-3|TRBD1|TRBV20-1|.
TGCAGTGCTAGAGAGTGGGACAGGGGAGGAGATACGCAGTATTTT
CSAREWDRGGDTQYF
>TRBJ2-5|.|TRBV4-1|.
TGCGCCAGCAGCCAAGATGGTAGCGACCAAGAGACCCAGTACTTC
CASSQDGSDQETQYF
>TRBJ2-7|TRBD1|TRBV7-8|.
TGTGCCAGCAGCTTAGCGGAGACAGGGGCCTACGAGCAGTACTTC
CASSLAETGAYEQYF
>TRBJ2-6|TRBD1|TRBV4-1|.
TGCGCCAGCAGCCCATGGACAGGGGAAAACGTCCTGACTTTC
CASSPWTGENVLTF
>TRBJ2-1|TRBD2|TRBV20-1|few
TGCAGTGCTATTAGCCGGGGGGTGAAGTTCTTC
CSAISRGVKFF
>TRBJ2-7|.|TRBV7-9|.
TGTGCCAGCAGCGCCTCCCCCGGCAATGAGCAGTACTTC
CASSASPGNEQYF
>TRBJ2-1|.|TRBV28|.
TGTGCCAGCAGCCTAGAGGGACAAACTTACAATGAGCAGTTCTTC
CASSLEGQTYNEQFF
>TRBJ1-5|TRBD1|TRBV6-5|.
TGTGCCACCAACAGACAGGGAGAGCCCCAGCATTTT
CATNRQGEPQHF
>TRBJ2-5|TRBD2|TRBV14|once
TGTGCCAGCTCCGTTAGCGGGGCCGGTCTAGAGACCCAGTACTTC
CASSVSGAGLETQYF
>TRBJ2-6|TRBD2|TRBV4-3|many
TGCGCCAGCAGCCAAGAAGCGGGAGCGAGCGGGGCCAACGTCCTGACTTTC
CASSQEAGASGANVLTF
>TRBJ2-3|TRBD2|TRBV20-1|.
TGCAGTGCTAGAGGGGCTAGCGGGGGGGCCACAGATACGCAGTATTTT
CSARGASGGATDTQYF
>TRBJ2-7|.|TRBV4-3|few
TGCGCCAGCAGCCAAGATACAGTGGGCTACGAGCAGTACTTC
CASSQDTVGYEQYF
>TRBJ2-5|TRBD1|TRBV6-5|.
TGTGCCAGCAGTTTTAACAGGGGGGTAGAGACCCAGTACTTC
CASSFNRGVETQYF
>TRBJ1-4|TRBD1|TRBV4-1|once
TGCGCCAGCGCGGGACAGGGGGAGGAAAAACTGTTTTTT
CASAGQGEEKLFF
>TRBJ2-5|TRBD2|TRBV29-1|.
TGCAGCGTTGGAAGATCGTTCGTTAGCGGGGGGGCTCTAGAGACCCAGTACTTC
CSVGRSFVSGGALETQYF
>TRBJ1-2|.|TRBV20-1|.
TGCAGTGCACACTACATTGCCAGGGGCTACACCTTC
CSAHYIARGYTF
>TRBJ2-3|TRBD2|TRBV20-1|.
TGCAGTGCCGGACCCGGGACTACCCTGAGGGATACGCAGTATTTT
CSAGPGTTLRDTQYF
>TRBJ2-7|TRBD2|TRBV20-1|.
TGCAGTGCTACTAGCGGGAACCCCTACGAGCAGTACTTC
CSATSGNPYEQYF
>TRBJ2-3|.|TRBV7-2|.
TGTGCCAGCAGCTCCGGGACACGTCTAAGGGATACGCAGTATTTT
CASSSGTRLRDTQYF
>TRBJ1-6|.|TRBV20-1|.
TGCAGTGCTAGAGGGGCGGGGGCAGGTAGAAATTCACCCCTCCACTTT
CSARGAGAGRNSPLHF
>TRBJ2-1|TRBD2|TRBV20-1|.
TGCAGTGCCTTTAGCGGGAGTCCCAATGAGCAGTTCTTC
CSAFSGSPNEQFF
>TRBJ1-5|.|TRBV15|.
TGTGCCACCAGCGGGAGTATGGGGGGCAATCAGCCCCAGCATTTT
CATSGSMGGNQPQHF
>TRBJ2-7|.|TRBV29-1|.
TGCAGCGTTGAAGCGAGCGAAATAGTGGTAGGGCAGTACGAGCAGTACTTC
CSVEASEIVVGQYEQYF
>TRBJ1-5|.|TRBV4-1|.
TGCGCCAGCAGTCAAGATGGGAGAGGGTTAGAACCCCAGCATTTT
CASSQDGRGLEPQHF
>TRBJ1-5|.|TRBV7-6|once
TGTGCCAGCAGCTTAGAACCGTCCAAGGATCAGCCCCAGCATTTT
CASSLEPSKDQPQHF
>TRBJ2-5|.|TRBV27|.
TGTGCCAGCAGTTTATCGAGGGAGGGGGTGAAGAGAGAGACCCAGTACTTC
CASSLSREGVKRETQYF
>TRBJ2-3|TRBD2|TRBV20-1|.
TGCAGTGCTAGAGACCAGAGCGGGGCCTACGGGGTTACGGATACGCAGTATTTT
CSARDQSGAYGVTDTQYF